This T cell receptor beta chain was identified during a study of blood T cell repertoires in COVID-19. Overall study context: The cDNA or gDNA used as material had been derived from T cells, B-cell-depleted T cells, or PBMCs.

Sequencing used immunoSEQ multiplex PCR; TCRdb keeps in-frame clones, though not all of them. The data show 150,000 to 200,000 clones, roughly 88% seen once. The CDR3 spans 13 residues. With 6 bases removed from V and 1 base from J, the gap between germline ends came to 8 bases. Donors were grouped by their self-reported clinical history. The recovered donors of Cohort 3 showed two negative PCRs, clearance, or symptom resolution. The clonotype comes from a woman aged 25 to 45 who had recovered from COVID-19. This chain joins TRBV12-3 or TRBV12-4 and TRBJ2-3; D remains unclear. The sample was PBMCs or T cells enriched from blood (not recorded which). The CDR3 is CASSFPRTDTQYF. CDR3 coding DNA: TGTGCCAGCAGCTTTCCCCGCACAGATACGCAGTATTTT.